A single sample is the source of the 15 T cell receptor beta chains below, sequenced in a study of Ad26.COV2.S vaccination and SARS-CoV-2 variants. Assay used: immunoSEQ multiplex PCR; TCRdb lists only in-frame clones, some missing. The table has roughly 180,000 clones, around 88% seen once; the top ten hold 5.5% to 6%. Sequenced material: peripheral blood, taken after recovery from COVID-19. The receptors were gathered from a human donor who had recovered from COVID-19.

The J gene is TRBJ2-7, the V gene TRBV28; 11 positions agree with TRBD1. The CDR3 length is 15 residues. CDR1 is MDHEN, CDR2 SYDVKM, per germline. The J segment lost 5 bases and the V segment lost 8 bases, leaving 11 bases of the junction unmatched. The CDR3 DNA is TGTGCCAGCGTCAGTTTAGGGACAGGGGGGGACGAGCAGTACTTC. It codes for CASVSLGTGGDEQYF.

This chain uses TRBV6-5 with TRBJ1-2, with a weak D call TRBD1 (6 bases). Per the germline V gene, CDR1 is MNHEY and CDR2 is SVGAGI. The CDR3 totals 13 residues. Trimming removed 7 bases at V and 3 bases at J, with 12 bases between. The CDR3 loop is CASNRQGHYGYTF. The CDR3, as DNA: TGTGCCAGCAATCGTCAGGGGCACTATGGCTACACCTTC.

The chain combines TRBV5-8 with TRBJ2-5; the D is unclear. Germline V gene sequence: CDR1 SGHTS, CDR2 YDEGEE. V was shortened by 3 bases and J by 1 base, with 7 bases between the two germline ends. The CDR3 has 13 amino acids. In DNA form, the CDR3 reads TGTGCCAGCAGCTCGCCACGCCAAGAGACCCAGTACTTC. Translated, it gives CASSSPRQETQYF.

This chain links TRBV7-3 with TRBJ2-7; the match to TRBD2 covers 10 bases. Germline assignment: CDR1 SGHTA and CDR2 FQGTGA. The CDR3 has 15 amino acids. V was clipped by 5 bases and J by 1 base; unmatched bases: 5. The CDR3, as DNA: TGTGCCAGCAGCCCGGGGACTAGCGCGTCCTACGAGCAGTACTTC. Amino acid sequence: CASSPGTSASYEQYF.

This chain connects TRBV21-1 to TRBJ2-3; the tabulated D call, TRBD2, remains unverified against the DNA. TRBV21-1 is listed as a pseudogene. This CDR3 is built from 14 residues. The CDR3 DNA is TGTGCCAGCAGCAAAGTCGGGATCACAGATACGCAGTATTTT. Translation: CASSKVGITDTQYF.

The V and J genes are TRBV7-9 and TRBJ2-3; 12 nucleotides line up with TRBD1. V was clipped by 5 bases and J by 0 bases; unmatched bases: 18. Germline V gene lookup returns CDR1 SEHNR and CDR2 FQNEAQ (reference sequence). The CDR3 contains 21 residues. The CDR3 sequence is CASSTTVPGQGASTSTDTQYF. DNA for the CDR3: TGTGCCAGCAGCACGACTGTCCCGGGACAGGGGGCATCAACTAGCACAGATACGCAGTATTTT.

This clone appeared a few times. The chain carries TRBV27 and TRBJ2-2; 9 bases match TRBD2. Germline lookup yields CDR1 MNHEY and CDR2 SMNVEV (reference sequence). Germline trimming cut 5 bases from V and 7 bases from J; bases unmatched to any gene: 20. This CDR3 region has 19 residues. CDR3 nucleotide sequence: TGTGCCAGCAGTCCCTCCCTAGCGGGGACCATGTACCGGGGCGGGGAGCTGTTTTTT. This encodes CASSPSLAGTMYRGGELFF.

V usage is TRBV2 and J usage is TRBJ1-4; D is uncertain. The germline V gene has CDR1 SNHLY and CDR2 FYNNEI. This CDR3 has 12 residues. Trimming cost V 9 bases and J 10 bases, with 15 bases left between them. The CDR3 sequence: CASHGGSLKLFF. The CDR3 DNA is TGTGCCAGTCACGGAGGGAGTTTAAAACTGTTTTTT.

V and J are TRBV9 and TRBJ2-2; D is uncertain. The CDR3 loop spans 13 amino acids. The V and J ends lost 0 bases and 7 bases respectively, with 7 bases between them. The V gene's germline CDR1 is SGDLS and CDR2 YYNGEE. Here the CDR3 DNA reads TGTGCCAGCAGCGTAGAATACGGCGGGGAGCTGTTTTTT. Translation gives CASSVEYGGELFF.

The chain links TRBV4-1 to TRBJ2-6; D uncertain. The V end lost 4 bases, the J end lost 3 bases, and 16 bases lay between the germline ends. The CDR3 extends over 17 amino acids. Looked up from germline, CDR1 is MGHRA and CDR2 is YSYEKL. CDR3 protein: CASSLNSEGIGANVLTF. The CDR3 bases are TGCGCCAGCAGCCTAAACTCGGAAGGGATTGGGGCCAACGTCCTGACTTTC.

The rearrangement uses TRBV5-1 and TRBJ1-1; D may be TRBD1 (5 bases). The CDR3 totals 13 residues. Germline V gene lookup returns CDR1 SGHRS and CDR2 YFSETQ. V was trimmed by 0 bases and J by 5 bases, leaving 8 bases between them. The CDR3: CASSLEWGTEAFF. In DNA, the CDR3 is TGCGCCAGCAGCTTGGAGTGGGGGACTGAAGCTTTCTTT.

J is TRBJ2-3 and V is TRBV25-1; D gene ambiguous. With 1 base removed from V and 0 bases from J, the gap between germline ends came to 8 bases. Germline V gives CDR1 MGHDK, CDR2 SYGVNS. This CDR3 has 15 residues. CDR3 bases: TGTGCCAGCAGTGAATTAGGGTTTAGCACAGATACGCAGTATTTT. It encodes CASSELGFSTDTQYF.

The chain carries TRBV4-2 and TRBJ2-1, with D maybe TRBD2 (7 bases). Trimming shortened V by 5 bases and J by 1 base, and 18 bases separated the two germline ends. This CDR3 region has 17 residues. Germline V gene sequence: CDR1 LGHNA, CDR2 YNFKEQ. DNA of the CDR3: TGTGCCAGCAGCGAGGCGGTGGGGGGGCCTTCCTACAATGAGCAGTTCTTC. Protein: CASSEAVGGPSYNEQFF.

This clone was seen once. Here the CDR3 reads CASSHPTGMNTEAFF. The CDR3, as DNA: TGCGCCAGCAGCCACCCGACAGGAATGAACACTGAAGCTTTCTTT. The chain combines TRBV4-1 with TRBJ1-1, with D maybe TRBD1 (6 bases). This CDR3 region has 15 residues. Trimming shortened V by 3 bases and J by 0 bases, and 11 bases separated the two germline ends. Germline CDR1 and CDR2: MGHRA and YSYEKL.

V and J are TRBV27 and TRBJ2-7; D call uncertain. Trimming cost V 5 bases and J 7 bases, with 21 bases left between them. Germline V gives CDR1 MNHEY, CDR2 SMNVEV (reference sequence). This CDR3 is 15 amino acids long. The CDR3, as DNA: TGTGCCAGCAGTAGCATATGGCCTATTGGGGTTGAGCAGTACTTC. Protein: CASSSIWPIGVEQYF.